These 3 T cell receptor beta chains were sequenced from one sample in a study of T cell changes during pregnancy in multiple sclerosis. Assay: immunoSEQ multiplex PCR; the TCRdb copy retains only in-frame clones and omits some. The data show around 37,000 clones, about 92% seen once. This material consisted of CD8+ T cells from peripheral blood mononuclear cells, taken before pregnancy. The origin of the receptors is a female donor with multiple sclerosis, enrolled in a pregnancy study.

DNA of the CDR3: TGTGCCAGCACCACGCCAGGGGAAAGCTCCTACAATGAGCAGTTCTTC. This sequence encodes CASTTPGESSYNEQFF. The chain recombines TRBV5-6 with TRBJ2-1; D is possibly TRBD1 (6 bases). Germline V gives CDR1 SGHDT, CDR2 YYEEEE. The V and J ends lost 6 bases and 0 bases respectively, with 16 bases between them. CDR3 length equals 16 residues.

The rearrangement joins TRBV6-1 to TRBJ2-5; D is unclear. V shed 5 bases and J shed 4 bases, with 8 bases lying between them. The length of the CDR3 is 12 residues. Germline V CDR1 and CDR2: MNHNS, SASEGT. The CDR3 nucleotides read TGTGCCAGCAGTTATCCCTCAGAGACCCAGTACTTC. It encodes CASSYPSETQYF.

The CDR3 spells CASSLDFDAREQYF. CDR3 coding DNA: TGTGCCAGCAGTTTGGACTTCGACGCGCGCGAGCAGTACTTC. J is TRBJ2-7 and V is TRBV28; the D gene is possibly TRBD2 (5 bases). The germline gives CDR1 MDHEN, CDR2 SYDVKM. This CDR3 region has 14 residues. Trimming stripped 3 bases from V and 6 bases from J, with 15 bases between.